The following is a TCR beta chain sequence with its context. This sample is drawn from a study of blood T cell repertoires in COVID-19. About the study: Italy, Spain and the United States were the sources of the convalescent and acute COVID-19 samples. In each case, the material was cDNA or gDNA derived from T cells, B-cell-depleted T cells, or PBMCs.

The CDR3 has 14 residues. Germline trimming cut 6 bases from V and 5 bases from J; bases unmatched to any gene: 9. Looked up from germline, CDR1 is GTSNPN and CDR2 is SVGIG (reference sequence). Source study methods: Estimates of nucleated cell counts were drawn from the amplification of reference gene primers. TCRdb's table, derived via immunoSEQ multiplex PCR, lists solely in-frame clones and lacks some. The DNA was the basis for D and trimming; V, J and clone size are from that table. The sample consists of approximately 210,000 clones, approximately 81% of them appearing once. This TCR was sampled from a human donor in a cohort sampled during active COVID-19. This chain connects TRBV30 to TRBJ2-5, with 10 bases aligning to TRBD1. The sample taken for sequencing was peripheral blood. The CDR3 sequence: CACRDRGYVETQYF. In DNA, the CDR3 is TGTGCCTGCCGGGACAGGGGATATGTGGAGACCCAGTACTTC. Full variable domain (rest looked up from reference TRBV30 and TRBJ2-5): SQTIHQWPATLVQPVGSPLSLECTVEGTSNPNLYWYRQAAGRGLQLLFYSVGIGQISSEVPQNLSASRPQDRQFILSSKKLLLSDSGFYLCACRDRGYVETQYFGPGTRLLVL.